A selection of T cell receptor beta chains follows, all from one sample in a study of cytomegalovirus exposure and HLA in healthy donors. Data came from immunoSEQ multiplex PCR; TCRdb stores just in-frame clones and leaves some out. Here the sample table reports approximately 210,000 clones. Sequenced input: PBMCs. These receptors were taken from a woman in her twenties or thirties in good health and CMV-seropositive. Both conserved end residues are part of each CDR3. Each record gives: J gene, V gene, CDR3 protein.

TRBJ2-3,TRBV11-3,CASSLGFQGGTDTQYF
TRBJ1-1,TRBV7-9,CASSTIRLRLNTEAFF
TRBJ2-3,TRBV2,CASRTPSTDTQYF
TRBJ1-1,TRBV11-2,CASSLIGRWTEAFF
TRBJ1-5,TRBV19,CASSTGTSWQPQHF
TRBJ1-1,TRBV6-1,CASSPQGNPNTEAFF
TRBJ2-5,TRBV18,CASSLQGGETQYF
TRBJ1-1,TRBV12-5,CASGPGKNTEAFF
TRBJ2-2,TRBV6-4,CASSGTGGTGELFF
TRBJ2-6,TRBV29-1,CSVDSAGRSSGANVLTF
TRBJ2-7,TRBV11-2,CASTTLLATYYEQYF
TRBJ1-4,TRBV19,CASSVSPLEGRANEKLFF
TRBJ2-1,TRBV27,CASSFWDSFYNEQFF
TRBJ2-7,TRBV30,CAWQGLGSNEQYF
TRBJ2-5,TRBV27,CASSLSEGDGETQYF
TRBJ2-7,TRBV6-5,CASSYDADTYEQYF
TRBJ2-7,TRBV2,CASSTPGQGDQYF
TRBJ1-5,TRBV2,CASSDRDTNQPQHF
TRBJ2-1,TRBV2,CASTGPGNNEQFF